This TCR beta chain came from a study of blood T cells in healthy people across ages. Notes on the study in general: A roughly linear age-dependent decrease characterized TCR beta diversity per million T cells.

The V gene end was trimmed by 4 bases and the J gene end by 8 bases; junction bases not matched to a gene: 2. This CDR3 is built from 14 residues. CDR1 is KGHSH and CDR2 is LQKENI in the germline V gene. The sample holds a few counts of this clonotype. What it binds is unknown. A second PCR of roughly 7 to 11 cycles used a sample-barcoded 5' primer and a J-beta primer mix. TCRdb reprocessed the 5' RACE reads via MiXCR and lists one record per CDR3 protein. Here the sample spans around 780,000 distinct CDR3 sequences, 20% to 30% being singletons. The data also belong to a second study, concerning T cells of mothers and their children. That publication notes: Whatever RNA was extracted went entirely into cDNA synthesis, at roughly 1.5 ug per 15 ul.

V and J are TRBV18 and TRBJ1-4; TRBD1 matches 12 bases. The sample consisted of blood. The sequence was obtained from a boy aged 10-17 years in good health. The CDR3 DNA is TGTGCCAGCTCACGGGACAGGGGGCCCGAAAAACTGTTTTTT. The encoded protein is CASSRDRGPEKLFF.